The 8 T cell receptor beta chains below were found in one sample sequenced in a study of blood T cell repertoires in COVID-19. Generated by immunoSEQ multiplex PCR, the TCRdb table keeps only in-frame clones and is missing some. The sample contains nearly 350,000 clones, roughly 90% of which appear only once. The sample taken for sequencing was PBMCs or T cells enriched from blood (not recorded which). Source of these receptors: a woman aged 25 to 39 who had recovered from COVID-19.

V is TRBV5-8 and J is TRBJ2-7; D is possibly TRBD2 (5 bases). The CDR3 has 17 amino acids. With 0 bases removed from V and 2 bases from J, the gap between germline ends came to 18 bases. In germline, CDR1 is SGHTS, CDR2 YDEGEE. DNA for the CDR3: TGTGCCAGCAGCTTGGTAGGCGGCGGGCGTGTAACCTACGAGCAGTACTTC. As protein: CASSLVGGGRVTYEQYF.

Only a few counts were recorded for this clone. The chain recombines TRBV5-1 with TRBJ2-7; unclear D gene. The CDR3 consists of 11 residues. Trimming cost V 0 bases and J 5 bases, with 3 bases left between them. Germline loops: CDR1 SGHRS, CDR2 YFSETQ. The CDR3 region has the DNA TGCGCCAGCAGCTTGGCCGACGAGCAGTACTTC. Residues: CASSLADEQYF.

The chain combines TRBV5-4 with TRBJ2-7; 8 bases align to TRBD1. CDR1 and CDR2 (germline): SGHNT, YYREEE (reference sequence). This CDR3 is built from 13 residues. The V gene end was trimmed by 0 bases and the J gene end by 6 bases; junction bases not matched to a gene: 2. The CDR3 is CASSLATGGEQYF. The CDR3 coding sequence is TGTGCCAGCAGCTTGGCCACAGGGGGCGAGCAGTACTTC.

The genes are TRBV7-2 and TRBJ2-5; 7 bases agree with TRBD2. The CDR3 contains 15 residues. Germline-derived CDR1 and CDR2 are SGHTA and FQGNSA. J was trimmed by 5 bases and V by 5 bases; bases with no gene match: 11. The DNA of the CDR3 is TGTGCCAGCAGCCCGACGAGGGAGGGGCACGAGACCCAGTACTTC. It codes for CASSPTREGHETQYF.

The chain carries TRBV10-3 and TRBJ2-5, with no clear D. CDR1 and CDR2 from the germline V gene are ENHRY and SYGVKD. Trimming left V 10 bases short and J 1 base short, with 16 bases between. The CDR3 is made up of 14 amino acids. The CDR3 loop reads CATRSGTAQETQYF. The DNA of the CDR3 is TGTGCCACCCGGTCAGGAACAGCCCAAGAGACCCAGTACTTC.

The chain joins TRBV28 to TRBJ1-2, with D unclear. Between the trimmed V and J ends, which lost 3 bases and 3 bases, there was a span of 14 bases. CDR3 length equals 15 residues. Germline V gene sequence: CDR1 MDHEN, CDR2 SYDVKM. CDR3 region: CASSFIGVQYYGYTF. CDR3 sequence (DNA): TGTGCCAGCAGTTTTATCGGGGTACAGTACTATGGCTACACCTTC.

The V call is TRBV11-2, the J call TRBJ1-4; D call uncertain. The CDR3 sequence is 16 residues long. V shed 6 bases and J shed 0 bases, with 14 bases lying between them. The germline V gene has CDR1 SGHAT and CDR2 FQNNGV. The CDR3 sequence is CASRFSFGSTNEKLFF. The DNA for the CDR3 is TGTGCCAGCAGATTCAGTTTCGGGTCAACTAATGAAAAACTGTTTTTT. Full variable domain (rest looked up from reference TRBV11-2 and TRBJ1-4): EAGVAQSPRYKIIEKRQSVAFWCNPISGHATLYWYQQILGQGPKLLIQFQNNGVVDDSQLPKDRFSAERLKGVDSTLKIQPAKLEDSAVYLCASRFSFGSTNEKLFFGSGTQLSVL.

This chain's CDR3 is CASGLVGGADIQYF. CDR3 DNA: TGTGCTAGTGGTTTGGTTGGGGGGGCGGACATTCAGTACTTC. V usage is TRBV12-5 and J usage is TRBJ2-4; a possible D gene is TRBD2 (7 bases). CDR1 is LGHNT, CDR2 FRNRAP, per germline. This CDR3 has 14 amino acids. Deletions cut 0 bases from V and 8 bases from J, with 11 bases between.